Below, 6 T cell receptor beta chains from the same sample are listed, as sequenced in a study of shared clonotypes between healthy human individuals. Profiled with immunoSEQ multiplex PCR; TCRdb holds only in-frame clones, not every one. There are around 1.9 million clones in the sample; 93% occur only once, and more than 1.5% lies in the top ten. Selected positively for CCR7 and CD45RO-negative, naive CD8 cells excluded terminally differentiated effector memory CD45RA+ cells. Material: naive CD8+ T cells from PBMCs. These receptors all stem from a young man in good health. Some clones in this sample may be carry-over from other donors' samples.

This chain uses TRBV19 with TRBJ2-1; D gene unclear. This CDR3 contains 15 residues. Trimming removed 6 bases from V and 0 bases from J, with 12 bases in between. Germline values: CDR1 LNHDA, CDR2 SQIVND (reference sequence). CDR3 nucleotide sequence: TGTGCCAGTAGCATTTTCGGGTCCTCCTACAATGAGCAGTTCTTC. This encodes CASSIFGSSYNEQFF. Complete variable domain (other parts from reference TRBV19 and TRBJ2-1): DGGITQSPKYLFRKEGQNVTLSCEQNLNHDAMYWYRQDPGQGLRLIYYSQIVNDFQKGDIAEGYSVSREKKESFPLTVTSAQKNPTAFYLCASSIFGSSYNEQFFGPGTRLTVL.

The chain links TRBV29-1 to TRBJ2-5; TRBD1 matches at 8 bases. The V segment lost 0 bases and the J segment 5 bases; nucleotides outside the gene matches: 8. CDR1 and CDR2 (germline): SQVTM, ANQGSEA. The CDR3 has 15 residues. CDR3: CSVEDPTGVEETQYF. The CDR3 nucleotides read TGCAGCGTTGAAGATCCGACAGGGGTGGAGGAGACCCAGTACTTC.

The J gene is TRBJ2-7, the V gene TRBV9; 7 bases map to TRBD1. V lost 4 bases and J lost 2; bases outside the gene matches: 9. The CDR3 length is 15 residues. Germline CDR1 is SGDLS and CDR2 is YYNGEE. The CDR3 region is CASSPGGALPYEQYF. Written as DNA, the CDR3 is TGTGCCAGCAGCCCAGGGGGAGCGCTCCCCTACGAGCAGTACTTC. Variable domain in full (rest from reference TRBV9 and TRBJ2-7): DSGVTQTPKHLITATGQRVTLRCSPRSGDLSVYWYQQSLDQGLQFLIQYYNGEERAKGNILERFSAQQFPDLHSELNLSSLELGDSALYFCASSPGGALPYEQYFGPGTRLTVT.

The rearrangement uses TRBV10-3 and TRBJ1-2, with unresolved D. This CDR3 has 11 amino acids. The germline V gene has CDR1 ENHRY and CDR2 SYGVKD. The germline V and J ends were trimmed by 0 bases and 8 bases, with 4 bases remaining between them. CDR3 region: CAISESKGYTF. CDR3 nucleotides: TGTGCCATCAGTGAGTCGAAAGGCTACACCTTC.

V gene TRBV6-1 combines with J gene TRBJ1-1; D perhaps matches TRBD1 (5 bases). Trimming removed 4 bases from V and 1 base from J, with 10 bases in between. The CDR3 is 14 amino acids. Germline V gives CDR1 MNHNS, CDR2 SASEGT. Here the CDR3 reads CASSAGGSNTEAFF. The CDR3 region has the DNA TGTGCCAGCAGTGCGGGGGGGTCGAACACTGAAGCTTTCTTT.

This chain connects TRBV27 to TRBJ1-2; perhaps TRBD1 as D (6 bases). From germline, CDR1 is MNHEY and CDR2 SMNVEV (reference sequence). V lost 6 bases, J lost 4 bases, and 24 bases lay in between. The CDR3 contains 17 residues. CDR3: CASSDRAMGGRFYGYTF. CDR3 bases: TGTGCCAGCAGCGACCGAGCAATGGGGGGGCGGTTCTATGGCTACACCTTC.